This T cell receptor (beta chain) emerged from a study of cytomegalovirus exposure and HLA in healthy donors. Study-wide findings and caveats: Generally TCR sequences proved uncommon, though certain public TCRs appeared in numerous donors. TCR beta V- and J-gene trimming was later associated with a missense DCLRE1C variant. In a later analysis, 16,951 TCR beta sequences were associated with HLA alleles at 0.05 false discovery rate. It was 164 TCR beta chains that were listed as cytomegalovirus-associated.

This clone turned up a few times. What it recognizes is unknown. Use of 60 Vbeta and 13 Jbeta primers characterized the PCR. The method was immunoSEQ multiplex PCR; TCRdb's version includes in-frame clones alone and lacks a portion of them. The data hold some 120,000 clones, with less than 20% observed a single time. Trimming pared 6 bases from V and 5 bases from J, leaving 15 bases between. The CDR3 runs to 14 residues. CDR1 is MNHNY, CDR2 SVGAGI, per germline (reference sequence). The sequence was obtained from a woman aged 18-29 years in good health and CMV-seronegative. The sample consisted of PBMCs. This chain links TRBV6-6 with TRBJ2-3, with a weak D call TRBD2 (5 bases). CDR3: CASSLTRTGDTQYF. CDR3 DNA: TGTGCCAGCAGCCTCACTAGGACCGGAGATACGCAGTATTTT.